The rows below give T cell receptor beta chains drawn from one sample of a study of response to subunit inactivated influenza vaccine. TCRdb reprocessed the RT-PCR reads with MiXCR, giving one entry per CDR3 protein. The sample holds about 240,000 distinct CDR3 sequences; 9% to 15% are singletons and the top ten take approximately 8.4%. The material sequenced was non-naive T cells sorted from PBMCs, taken around two weeks before vaccination. These TCRs come from a man aged 50-59 years who received an inactivated influenza vaccine. Both conserved end residues are part of each CDR3. The order of the fields is clone size, V gene, J gene, D gene, CDR3 protein, CDR3 DNA. A D gene is named only where the DNA matches it firmly. The size field is filled for only some rows; it gives once, few, many or a size class.

NA,TRBV20-1,TRBJ2-3,TRBD2,CSAMAAGATQYF,TGCAGTGCTATGGCAGCGGGGGCTACGCAGTATTTT
few,TRBV5-5,TRBJ2-1,NA,CASSLDPGNYNEQFF,TGTGCCAGCAGCCTGGACCCGGGAAACTACAATGAGCAGTTCTTC
NA,TRBV5-1,TRBJ1-2,NA,CASSPRGDYGYTF,TGCGCCAGCAGCCCAAGGGGGGACTATGGCTACACCTTC
few,TRBV4-2,TRBJ2-3,TRBD1,CASSPGTGSTDTQYF,TGTGCCAGCAGCCCCGGGACAGGGAGCACAGATACGCAGTATTTT
few,TRBV2,TRBJ2-7,NA,CASSSFGYEQYF,TGTGCCAGCAGTTCGTTCGGCTACGAGCAGTACTTC
many,TRBV24-1,TRBJ2-7,NA,CATSDTRGGNEQYF,TGTGCCACCAGTGACACCCGGGGTGGAAACGAGCAGTACTTC
few,TRBV13,TRBJ2-2,NA,CASSATSSWAGELFF,TGTGCCAGCAGCGCGACTAGTTCGTGGGCCGGGGAGCTGTTTTTT
NA,TRBV29-1,TRBJ1-1,NA,CSVEDLSNTEAFF,TGCAGCGTTGAAGATCTTTCGAACACTGAAGCTTTCTTT
few,TRBV6-2/TRBV6-3,TRBJ2-3,NA,CASIDGTRYTQYF,TGTGCCAGCATCGATGGGACCCGCTATACGCAGTATTTT
NA,TRBV28,TRBJ2-3,TRBD1,CASSPGTDGTQYF,TGTGCCAGCAGCCCTGGGACAGACGGTACGCAGTATTTT
many,TRBV4-1,TRBJ1-4,NA,CASSGTGAGREKLFF,TGCGCCAGCAGCGGAACTGGGGCAGGGCGGGAAAAACTGTTTTTT
NA,TRBV6-1,TRBJ2-3,TRBD1,CASSVGTGGNTQYF,TGTGCCAGCAGTGTCGGGACAGGGGGGAATACGCAGTATTTT
few,TRBV6-6,TRBJ2-1,NA,CASSGGSYNEQFF,TGTGCCAGCAGCGGGGGCTCCTACAATGAGCAGTTCTTC
NA,TRBV20-1,TRBJ2-5,NA,CSAMKRGLRETQHF,TGCAGTGCTATGAAGAGAGGGTTACGAGAGACCCAGCACTTC
NA,TRBV6-5,TRBJ2-7,TRBD1,CASSYTRQGGDEQYF,TGTGCCAGCAGTTACACCCGACAGGGTGGCGACGAGCAGTACTTC
NA,TRBV11-2,TRBJ2-5,TRBD2,CASKRLAGIQETQYF,TGTGCCAGCAAGAGACTAGCGGGAATACAAGAGACCCAGTACTTC
many,TRBV24-1,TRBJ2-5,TRBD2,CATSDWTSGVQETQYF,TGTGCCACCAGTGACTGGACTAGCGGGGTTCAAGAGACCCAGTACTTC